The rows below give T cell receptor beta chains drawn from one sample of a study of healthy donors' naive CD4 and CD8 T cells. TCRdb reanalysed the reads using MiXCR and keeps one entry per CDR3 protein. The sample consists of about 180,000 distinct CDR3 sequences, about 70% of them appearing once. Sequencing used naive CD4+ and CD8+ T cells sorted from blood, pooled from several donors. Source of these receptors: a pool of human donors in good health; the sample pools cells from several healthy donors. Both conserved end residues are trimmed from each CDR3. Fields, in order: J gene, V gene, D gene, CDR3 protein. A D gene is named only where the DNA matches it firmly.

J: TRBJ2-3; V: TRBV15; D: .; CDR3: ATSPRQADTQY
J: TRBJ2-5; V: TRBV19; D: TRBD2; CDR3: ASSTPWTSGGQETQY
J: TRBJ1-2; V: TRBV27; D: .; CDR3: ASSLFAASNYGYT
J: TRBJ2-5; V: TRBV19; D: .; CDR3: ASRVRGQETQY
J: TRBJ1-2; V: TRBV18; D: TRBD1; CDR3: ASSPGQVLNYGYT
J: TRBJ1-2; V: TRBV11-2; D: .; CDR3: ASSSGRAYGYT
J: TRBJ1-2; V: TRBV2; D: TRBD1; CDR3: ASGGPGGNGYT
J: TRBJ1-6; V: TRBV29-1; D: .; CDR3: SVRDGIDSPLH
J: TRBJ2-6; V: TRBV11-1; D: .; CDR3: ASSLDSVTDNVLT
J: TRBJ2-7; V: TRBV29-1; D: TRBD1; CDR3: SVARGTGFDEQY
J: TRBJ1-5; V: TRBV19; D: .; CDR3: ASSIGVISNQPQH
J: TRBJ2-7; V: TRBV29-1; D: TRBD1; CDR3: SASTFGRQGKSHYEQY
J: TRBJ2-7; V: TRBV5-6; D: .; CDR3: ASSLGGSNEQY
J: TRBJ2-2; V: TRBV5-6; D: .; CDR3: ASSSGIGELF
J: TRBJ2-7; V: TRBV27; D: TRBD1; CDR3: ASRRTGMSHEQY
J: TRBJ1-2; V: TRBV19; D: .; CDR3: ASTIRAQGGYT
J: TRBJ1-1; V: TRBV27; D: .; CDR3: ASSSPAEAF
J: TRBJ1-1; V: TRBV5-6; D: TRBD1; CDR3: ASSWDSWNTEAF
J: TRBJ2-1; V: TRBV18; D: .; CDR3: ASSSPYGDEQF
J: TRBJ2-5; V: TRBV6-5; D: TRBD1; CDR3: ATNSQTGGPETQY
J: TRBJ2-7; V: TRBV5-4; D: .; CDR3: ASSLKESYEQY
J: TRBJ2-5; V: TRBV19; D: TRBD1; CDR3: ATTDRPEGETQY
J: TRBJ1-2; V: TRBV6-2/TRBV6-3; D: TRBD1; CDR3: ANSYGPGTGSWGYT
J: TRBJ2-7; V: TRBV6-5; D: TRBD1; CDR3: ASRETGGQAYEQY
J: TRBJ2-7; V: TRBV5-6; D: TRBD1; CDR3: ASSPGTDTYEQY
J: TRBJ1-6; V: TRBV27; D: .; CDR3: ASSLVAEVYNSPLH
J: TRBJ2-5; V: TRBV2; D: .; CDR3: ASSEVRAETQY
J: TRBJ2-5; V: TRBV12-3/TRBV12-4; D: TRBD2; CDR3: ASSLGGSGETQY